Reported below is one TCR beta chain. Its antigen is currently unknown. A clone one base away is much larger, so this may be a read error. The source of the sample is a study of T-cell reconstitution after alpha-beta-depleted transplantation in children. Whole-study findings and limits: At around two months after transplant, the alpha-beta T cells were reportedly derived from several hundred expanded clones that came from non-depleted graft cells. After one year, T-cell counts and TCRbeta diversity mostly came from new T cells. High day-60 TCRbeta diversity in some patients came from surviving recipient T cells and thymic progenitors.

The germline V gene encodes CDR1 SQVTM and CDR2 ANQGSEA. V was pared by 6 bases and J by 4 bases, with 7 bases of the junction left unmatched. The CDR3 spans 13 residues. Unique molecular identifiers were incorporated into the prepared TCRbeta library. TCRdb itself ran the PCR reads through MiXCR, one entry per CDR3 protein. The table records approximately 490,000 distinct CDR3 sequences, roughly a tenth of them present only once. This receptor was obtained from a child under 10 years old with inherited bone marrow failure, due to receive a stem cell transplant. This rearrangement joins TRBV29-1 to TRBJ2-7, with 9 nucleotides matching TRBD2. Sequenced here: PBMCs, sampled before TCRalphabeta/CD19-depleted stem cell transplant. The CDR3 here is CSVGGGVLYEQYF. The CDR3 nucleotides are TGCAGCGTCGGCGGGGGGGTCCTTTACGAGCAGTACTTC.